The rows below give T cell receptor beta chains drawn from one sample of a study of shared clonotypes between healthy human individuals. Here immunoSEQ multiplex PCR was the method, and the copy in TCRdb shows in-frame clones only, minus some. This table has about 610,000 clones, roughly 97% appearing once. The specimen sequenced was naive CD4+ T cells sorted from blood. These receptors were collected from a woman in her twenties or thirties in good health. Both conserved end residues are part of each CDR3. The D gene is left open where the match is weak. For some rows the clone size is stated as once, few or many, or as a class when expanded; others skip it.

CDR3 length,clone size,D gene,V gene,J gene,CDR3 DNA,CDR3 protein
17,.,TRBD2,TRBV9,TRBJ2-3,TGTGCCAGCAGCGTCACTAGCGGGAGCGTAGGGACAGATACGCAGTATTTT,CASSVTSGSVGTDTQYF
14,.,TRBD1,TRBV28,TRBJ2-7,TGTGCCAGCAGTTTTCCCAGGGGGCGACACGAGCAGTACTTC,CASSFPRGRHEQYF
11,few,.,TRBV28,TRBJ2-7,TGTGCCACTCGGACGTCCTACGAGCAGTACTTC,CATRTSYEQYF
15,.,.,TRBV7-9,TRBJ1-6,TGTGCCAGCAGCCCCCGAGCGGCCACGGATTCACCCCTCCACTTT,CASSPRAATDSPLHF
14,.,TRBD1,TRBV25-1,TRBJ1-4,TGTGCCAGCCGTCTTACAGGGGCTAATGAAAAACTGTTTTTT,CASRLTGANEKLFF
13,.,.,TRBV29-1,TRBJ2-7,TGCAGCGTCTTAATTGGACAATTCGACGAGCAGTACTTC,CSVLIGQFDEQYF
14,.,.,TRBV27,TRBJ1-1,TGTGCCAGCAGTTTATCCCCGGGGAGCACTGAAGCTTTCTTT,CASSLSPGSTEAFF
15,.,.,TRBV6-5,TRBJ2-6,TGTGCCAGCAGTTATTTGGACTCTGGGGCCAACGTCCTGACTTTC,CASSYLDSGANVLTF
14,.,.,TRBV28,TRBJ1-5,TGTGCCAGCAGTTTGGCCCATGGCAATCAGCCCCAGCATTTT,CASSLAHGNQPQHF
16,.,TRBD1,TRBV19,TRBJ2-7,TGTGCCTCCATGCGGGGTAGCGGGACAGGGGACTACGAGCAGTACTTC,CASMRGSGTGDYEQYF
12,.,.,TRBV18,TRBJ1-2,TGTGCCAGCTCACCACAGGGAAACGGCTACACCTTC,CASSPQGNGYTF
12,.,.,TRBV6-6,TRBJ2-7,TGTGCCAGCACTGGGGGGCAAAACGAGCAGTACTTC,CASTGGQNEQYF
16,.,TRBD1,TRBV11-2,TRBJ2-7,TGTGCCAGCAGAGGACTGTTGGGACAGGTATCCTACGAGCAGTACTTC,CASRGLLGQVSYEQYF
14,.,TRBD1,TRBV29-1,TRBJ2-2,TGCAGCGTTGAGGGACAGGGAAGGACCGGGGAGCTGTTTTTT,CSVEGQGRTGELFF
13,.,.,TRBV27,TRBJ2-3,TGTGCCAGCAGTTTTGTTGGCACAGATACGCAGTATTTT,CASSFVGTDTQYF
15,.,.,TRBV9,TRBJ1-2,TGTGCCAGCAGCGTAGCTACCGAGGGGGGATATGGCTACACCTTC,CASSVATEGGYGYTF
15,.,.,TRBV11-3,TRBJ2-1,TGTGCCAGCAGCAGTCGTGCGGGGGCTTACAATGAGCAGTTCTTC,CASSSRAGAYNEQFF
16,once,TRBD1,TRBV6-5,TRBJ2-2,TGTGCCAGCAGTTACTCCTGGACAGGGGACACCGGGGAGCTGTTTTTT,CASSYSWTGDTGELFF
13,.,.,TRBV28,TRBJ2-5,TGTGCCAGCAGTTTACCAAACCAAGAGACCCAGTACTTC,CASSLPNQETQYF
13,.,.,TRBV6-5,TRBJ2-1,TGTGCCAGCAGACTACTGAGGGGAGCTGAGCAGTTCTTC,CASRLLRGAEQFF
15,.,TRBD1,TRBV27,TRBJ2-5,TGTGCCAGCAGCCCTACGGGACAGTACCAAGAGACCCAGTACTTC,CASSPTGQYQETQYF
14,.,TRBD2,TRBV18,TRBJ2-7,TGTGCCAGCTCACCAAATGGACTAGTTCTCGAGCAGTACTTC,CASSPNGLVLEQYF
16,.,.,TRBV19,TRBJ1-1,TGTGCCAGTCGACCCACAGGGAATGCGGGGAACACTGAAGCTTTCTTT,CASRPTGNAGNTEAFF
12,once,.,TRBV5-4,TRBJ2-1,TGTGCCAGCAGCTTGGATTGGAGGGAGCAGTTCTTC,CASSLDWREQFF
15,.,TRBD2,TRBV25-1,TRBJ2-7,TGTGCCAGCAGTGAAGCCGGGACTAGCTTGCACGAGCAGTACTTC,CASSEAGTSLHEQYF
14,.,TRBD1,TRBV5-1,TRBJ1-3,TGCGCCAGCAGCTGGACAGGGCCTGGAAACACCATATATTTT,CASSWTGPGNTIYF
16,.,.,TRBV27,TRBJ2-7,TGTGCCAGCAGTCCGGCTGGAGGGGTAAGGCTCTACGAGCAGTACTTC,CASSPAGGVRLYEQYF
13,.,TRBD1,TRBV6-5,TRBJ1-1,TGTGCAGTAGCTCGGGACAGGGCGGTTGAAGCTTTCTTT,CAVARDRAVEAFF
14,.,.,TRBV4-1,TRBJ1-1,TGCGCCAGCAGCCAGGAACCTCGGGGCACTGAAGCTTTCTTT,CASSQEPRGTEAFF
14,.,.,TRBV30,TRBJ1-5,TGTGCCTGGAGTGTACGGGGGGACAATCAGCCCCAGCATTTT,CAWSVRGDNQPQHF
14,.,.,TRBV7-2,TRBJ2-5,TGTGCCAGCAGCTTAGCAGGGGCGGGGGAGACCCAGTACTTC,CASSLAGAGETQYF
15,.,.,TRBV2,TRBJ2-7,TGTGCCAGCAAAGGCCTGGCTAGCGACTCCTACGAGCAGTACTTC,CASKGLASDSYEQYF
16,once,.,TRBV10-3,TRBJ2-1,TGTGCCATCGCCGACCCCCTGCGAGGGTTTGGAAATGAGCAGTTCTTC,CAIADPLRGFGNEQFF
12,.,.,TRBV4-2,TRBJ2-5,TGTGCCAGCAGCCAAGCAAAAGAGACCCAGTACTTC,CASSQAKETQYF
15,once,TRBD2,TRBV9,TRBJ2-3,TGTGCCAGCAGCGGGACTAGCGGGAGGCCAGATACGCAGTATTTT,CASSGTSGRPDTQYF
14,.,.,TRBV28,TRBJ1-4,TGTGCCAGCACCCCAGGATCAACTAATGAAAAACTGTTTTTT,CASTPGSTNEKLFF
14,.,.,TRBV18,TRBJ2-3,TGTGCCAGCTCACCACCTTCGAGGACAGATACGCAGTATTTT,CASSPPSRTDTQYF
16,.,TRBD1,TRBV18,TRBJ2-3,TGTGCCAGCTCACCCGGGACAGCAACTAGCACAGATACGCAGTATTTT,CASSPGTATSTDTQYF
16,.,TRBD2,TRBV15,TRBJ2-7,TGTGCCACCAGCACAAGACTAGCGGGAGGCACCTACGAGCAGTACTTC,CATSTRLAGGTYEQYF
13,.,TRBD1,TRBV5-1,TRBJ1-1,TGCGCCAGCAGCGGGGGGACAGGCACTGAAGCTTTCTTT,CASSGGTGTEAFF
20,.,TRBD2,TRBV27,TRBJ2-7,TGTGCCAGCAGTACCCAGGGACTTCTACTTACCGGGACTAGGGTGCACGAGCAGTACTTC,CASSTQGLLLTGTRVHEQYF
15,.,.,TRBV7-6,TRBJ2-7,TGTGCCAGCAGCCCGATAAAGGACAGCTTCTACGAGCAGTACTTC,CASSPIKDSFYEQYF
16,.,TRBD1,TRBV28,TRBJ2-7,TGTGCCATTCAGGGACAGGGACTCGCATTTGGGGCCGAGCAGTACTTC,CAIQGQGLAFGAEQYF
17,once,.,TRBV7-8,TRBJ1-5,TGTGCCAGCAGCGACAGACCGGGACGATATAGCAATCAGCCCCAGCATTTT,CASSDRPGRYSNQPQHF
16,.,.,TRBV9,TRBJ2-5,TGTGCCAGCAGTTACTCCGGAGGTACCCGCGCAGAGACCCAGTACTTC,CASSYSGGTRAETQYF
14,.,TRBD1,TRBV28,TRBJ1-2,TGTGCCAGCAGTACGGGACAGGGGTCCTATGGCTACACCTTC,CASSTGQGSYGYTF
14,.,.,TRBV7-9,TRBJ1-1,TGTGCCAGCAGCTTAGGGCAGGCGAACACTGAAGCTTTCTTT,CASSLGQANTEAFF
14,.,.,TRBV25-1,TRBJ1-3,TGTGCCAGCAGTGAGAGTAACTCTGGAAACACCATATATTTT,CASSESNSGNTIYF
16,.,.,TRBV7-9,TRBJ2-5,TGTGCCAGCAGCTTAGCCCCCCGGGTGAGCGGAGAGACCCAGTACTTC,CASSLAPRVSGETQYF
14,.,.,TRBV5-4,TRBJ2-7,TGTGCCAGCAGCTTGGTGCCACAGGTCTACGAGCAGTACTTC,CASSLVPQVYEQYF
13,.,.,TRBV28,TRBJ1-2,TGTGCCAGCAGGCCCGGGCAGAGTAGGGGCTACACCTTC,CASRPGQSRGYTF
15,.,TRBD2,TRBV10-3,TRBJ2-1,TGTGCCATCAGTCCCACCGGGAGGGCCGCCAATGAGCAGTTCTTC,CAISPTGRAANEQFF
14,.,TRBD2,TRBV5-4,TRBJ2-7,TGTGCCAGCAGGCGGGCGGGAGGTCACGTCGAGCAGTACTTC,CASRRAGGHVEQYF
10,.,.,TRBV20-1,TRBJ1-1,TGCAGTGCTATAGACAGGGAAGCTTTCTTT,CSAIDREAFF